This entry is about one TCR beta chain. The antigen is not known. This record comes from a study of blood T cells in healthy people across ages. Across the study: About one barcoded beta molecule was captured per two T cells (by template switching).

Every sample yielded at least 6 million isolated PBMCs. Findings and caveats of the study: Since the PBMCs were unsorted, naive and antigen-experienced cells could not be conclusively compared. Aged donors had fewer naive CD4+ cells and lower diversity than long-lived donors.

A second about 7 to 12 cycle PCR used barcoded and J-beta primers. TCRdb independently ran MiXCR on the 5' RACE reads; one entry per CDR3 protein. This sample has about 1.5 million distinct CDR3 sequences, with 35% to 45% found just once. The germline V gene has CDR1 KGHSH and CDR2 LQKENI. This CDR3 is built from 13 residues. Trimming took 0 bases from V and 7 from J, leaving 10 bases between them. The chain links TRBV18 to TRBJ2-7; no definite D call. The TCR was taken from a woman between 18 and 30 years old in good health. Sequencing was carried out using blood. The CDR3 here is CASSPPILHEQYF. The CDR3 bases are TGTGCCAGCTCACCACCGATTCTCCATGAGCAGTACTTC.